These 28 T cell receptor beta chains originate from one sample sequenced in a study of control samples from healthy donors and cancer patients (dated by TCRdb to 2020 to 2021). Libraries were made using the immunoSEQ multiplex PCR assay. The source is immuneACCESS, and TCRdb retained only in-frame sequences with V and J called. Part of the clones is not carried over; for the studies checked, unresolved V genes explain less than half of this, and the remainder is unexplained. In this sample the table shows about 120,000 clones, around nine tenths of which occur a single time. The ten biggest clones cover about 12% of the sample. The material sequenced was blood. Receptors originate from a man aged 25-40 years in good health.

This chain links TRBV5-1 with TRBJ2-6; D may be TRBD1 (5 bases). CDR1 and CDR2 (germline): SGHRS, YFSETQ. This CDR3 is 17 amino acids long. V dropped 0 bases and J dropped 1 base, with 11 bases sitting between them. CDR3 DNA sequence: TGCGCCAGCAGCTTGGTTCAGGGTTCTTCTGGGGCCAACGTCCTGACTTTC. It translates to CASSLVQGSSGANVLTF. The entire variable domain, with the rest obtained from reference TRBV5-1 and TRBJ2-6, is as follows: KAGVTQTPRYLIKTRGQQVTLSCSPISGHRSVSWYQQTPGQGLQFLFEYFSETQRNKGNFPGRFSGRQFSNSRSEMNVSTLELGDSALYLCASSLVQGSSGANVLTFGAGSRLTVL.

The genes are TRBV7-2 and TRBJ2-2; D may be TRBD2 (5 bases). The CDR3 sequence is 14 residues long. The germline CDR1 and CDR2 sequences are SGHTA and FQGNSA. V shed 1 base and J shed 6 bases, with 9 bases lying between them. Here the CDR3 reads CASSLGFSAGELFF. In nucleotides, the CDR3 is TGTGCCAGCAGCTTAGGGTTTAGCGCCGGGGAGCTGTTTTTT.

CDR3: CASSLGTSTYEQYF. DNA of the CDR3: TGTGCCAGCAGCCTCGGGACTTCCACCTACGAGCAGTACTTC. The J gene is TRBJ2-7, the V gene TRBV7-9; D is perhaps TRBD2 (6 bases). V lost 5 bases and J 2 bases, leaving 13 bases between the germline ends. This CDR3 is 14 amino acids long. Germline V gene sequence: CDR1 SEHNR, CDR2 FQNEAQ (reference sequence).

The rearrangement uses TRBV18 and TRBJ2-3; D gene uncertain. The V end lost 2 bases, the J end lost 5 bases, and 11 bases lay between the germline ends. Germline CDR1 KGHSH, CDR2 LQKENI. CDR3 size: 14 residues. The CDR3 loop is CASSPTVGEDTQYF. As DNA, the CDR3 is TGTGCCAGCTCACCAACTGTCGGAGAAGATACGCAGTATTTT.

J is TRBJ2-3 and V is TRBV12-5; D perhaps matches TRBD2 (6 bases). The germline V gene has CDR1 LGHNT and CDR2 FRNRAP. Trimming took 6 bases from V and 3 from J, leaving 16 bases between them. CDR3 length equals 15 residues. CDR3 region: CASGGGPRITDTQYF. In DNA form, the CDR3 reads TGTGCTAGTGGGGGGGGACCCAGGATAACAGATACGCAGTATTTT.

CDR3 DNA: TGTGCCAGTACACCGGACGGTCCTAACTATGGCTACACCTTC. Amino acid sequence: CASTPDGPNYGYTF. This chain joins TRBV19 and TRBJ1-2; D gene unclear. V shed 7 bases and J shed 0 bases, with 12 bases lying between them. The CDR3 is 14 amino acids. Germline V gene lookup returns CDR1 LNHDA and CDR2 SQIVND (reference sequence).

The V call is TRBV6-1, the J call TRBJ1-2; D is undetermined. Germline values: CDR1 MNHNS, CDR2 SASEGT. The V and J ends lost 2 bases and 0 bases respectively, with 7 bases between them. The CDR3 runs 14 residues. The CDR3 DNA follows: TGTGCCAGCAGTGAAACGGTAGCTAACTATGGCTACACCTTC. Translated, it gives CASSETVANYGYTF.

The chain carries TRBV2 and TRBJ2-5, with unresolved D. Between the trimmed V and J ends, which lost 6 bases and 4 bases, there was a span of 6 bases. Germline V gene lookup returns CDR1 SNHLY and CDR2 FYNNEI. The CDR3 is made up of 11 amino acids. CDR3 in DNA: TGTGCCAGCAGGAAGTCAGAGACCCAGTACTTC. Protein product: CASRKSETQYF.

The V and J genes are TRBV7-8 and TRBJ2-2, with 11 positions matching TRBD2. The CDR3 runs 17 residues. Germline values: CDR1 SGHVS, CDR2 FQNEAQ. The V segment lost 6 bases and the J segment 7 bases; nucleotides outside the gene matches: 13. CDR3 sequence reads: CASSYARTSGGIGELFF. Written as DNA, the CDR3 is TGTGCCAGCAGTTACGCCAGAACTAGCGGGGGTATCGGGGAGCTGTTTTTT.

V gene TRBV11-2 combines with J gene TRBJ2-5, with D possibly TRBD2 on 6 matching bases. Germline V lookup: CDR1 SGHAT, CDR2 FQNNGV. This CDR3 is built from 15 residues. V lost 2 bases to trimming and J lost 2 bases, with 12 bases between them. CDR3 sequence: CASSLSPGGQETQYF. The CDR3 bases are TGTGCCAGCAGCTTATCACCCGGAGGGCAAGAGACCCAGTACTTC.

V and J are TRBV5-1 and TRBJ2-5; 7 bases map to TRBD2. Germline V gene data show CDR1 as SGHRS and CDR2 as YFSETQ. The CDR3 loop spans 13 amino acids. V shed 7 bases, J shed 1 base, and the junction held 4 bases outside the gene matches. The CDR3 spells CASSREGQETQYF. The CDR3 DNA reads TGCGCCAGCTCCAGGGAGGGCCAAGAGACCCAGTACTTC.

The chain recombines TRBV18 with TRBJ2-5; 13 nucleotides line up with TRBD2. Germline V gene lookup returns CDR1 KGHSH and CDR2 LQKENI. V gave up 4 bases and J gave up 4 bases; unmatched junction bases: 0. This CDR3 has 14 residues. This CDR3 reads CASSRTSGGETQYF. The CDR3 DNA follows: TGTGCCAGCTCACGGACTAGCGGGGGAGAGACCCAGTACTTC.

The chain is built from TRBV5-1 and TRBJ1-6; a possible D gene is TRBD1 (6 bases). V shed 2 bases and J shed 10 bases, with 16 bases lying between them. The CDR3 has 15 residues. The V gene's germline CDR1 is SGHRS and CDR2 YFSETQ. As DNA, the CDR3 is TGCGCCAGCAGCTTAACAGGGATTTTGGGCTCACCCCTCCACTTT. Translated, it gives CASSLTGILGSPLHF.

V gene TRBV12-1 combines with J gene TRBJ2-4; the D call of TRBD2 is as the table states it, not checked on the DNA. TRBV12-1 is a listed pseudogene. The CDR3 has 16 residues. The CDR3: CASSPGNGETKNIQYF. CDR3 bases: TGTGCCAGCAGCCCCGGGAACGGTGAGACCAAAAACATTCAGTACTTC.

A word on this clone: Other DNA sequences within the sample encode an identical CDR3. V gene TRBV11-2 combines with J gene TRBJ2-5; D call uncertain. There are 11 residues in the CDR3. Trimming took off 1 base at V and 5 bases at J, with 2 bases between the two ends. CDR1 and CDR2 from the germline V gene are SGHAT and FQNNGV. The CDR3 spells CASSLGETQYF. In DNA, the CDR3 is TGTGCCAGCAGCTTAGGCGAGACCCAGTACTTC.

J is TRBJ1-1 and V is TRBV7-3, with a possible D match to TRBD1 (6 bases). Germline V lookup: CDR1 SGHTA, CDR2 FQGTGA. This CDR3 has 15 amino acids. Trimming took off 5 bases at V and 1 base at J, with 14 bases between the two ends. This CDR3 is CASSVSGTPNTEAFF. CDR3 sequence (DNA): TGTGCCAGCAGCGTATCCGGGACACCGAACACTGAAGCTTTCTTT.

J is TRBJ1-4 and V is TRBV5-1; 7 bases agree with TRBD1. V lost 0 bases to trimming and J lost 5 bases; unmatched junction nucleotides: 7. This CDR3 comprises 16 residues. Germline V gene sequence: CDR1 SGHRS, CDR2 YFSETQ. CDR3 in amino acids: CASSLGNRGGNEKLFF. The DNA of the CDR3 is TGCGCCAGCAGCTTGGGTAACAGGGGCGGGAATGAAAAACTGTTTTTT.

This clone was observed a few times. V is TRBV19 and J is TRBJ1-5, with D unclear. CDR1 is LNHDA, CDR2 SQIVND, per germline (reference sequence). The CDR3 contains 13 residues. The germline V and J ends were trimmed by 3 bases and 5 bases, with 8 bases remaining between them. CDR3 sequence (DNA): TGTGCCAGTAGTATCGGGATCCATCAGCCCCAGCATTTT. It codes for CASSIGIHQPQHF.

The chain is built from TRBV30 and TRBJ1-5; perhaps TRBD1 as D (6 bases). Trimming took off 3 bases at V and 0 bases at J, with 9 bases between the two ends. Germline CDR1 is GTSNPN and CDR2 is SVGIG (reference sequence). The CDR3 is made up of 14 amino acids. The CDR3 DNA reads as TGTGCCTGGAGCACAGGGACTAGCAATCAGCCCCAGCATTTT. Translated: CAWSTGTSNQPQHF.

The chain carries TRBV6-5 and TRBJ2-5, with no clear D. The germline gives CDR1 MNHEY, CDR2 SVGAGI. Trimming cost V 7 bases and J 2 bases, with 11 bases left between them. The length of the CDR3 is 13 residues. This CDR3 is CASKMGPQETQYF. In nucleotides, the CDR3 is TGTGCCAGCAAGATGGGTCCTCAAGAGACCCAGTACTTC.

The chain carries TRBV3-1 (or the pseudogene TRBV3-2) and TRBJ2-5, with 14 bases matching TRBD2. Germline lookup yields CDR1 LGHDT and CDR2 YNNKEL (reference sequence). Germline trimming cut 4 bases from V and 5 bases from J; bases unmatched to any gene: 6. The CDR3 is 16 residues long. Here the CDR3 DNA reads TGTGCCAGCAGCCTGACTAGCGGGGGGGCTAAGGAGACCCAGTACTTC. Its translation: CASSLTSGGAKETQYF.

The CDR3 nucleotides read TGTGCCATCACTGCCGATAGCTTGAATTCACCCCTCCACTTT. It translates to CAITADSLNSPLHF. The chain recombines TRBV10-3 with TRBJ1-6; D ambiguous. Looked up from germline, CDR1 is ENHRY and CDR2 is SYGVKD. V lost 7 bases and J lost 7, with 14 bases in between. The CDR3 spans 14 residues.

At least ten counts were recorded for this clone. The chain is built from TRBV24-1 and TRBJ2-1; 9 nucleotides match TRBD2. The CDR3 sequence is 13 residues long. The ends lost 8 bases at V and 5 bases at J; junction bases unmatched: 3. Germline V gene lookup returns CDR1 KGHDR and CDR2 SFDVKD. The DNA for the CDR3 is TGTGCCACCACCTCTAGCGGGGACAATGAGCAGTTCTTC. Its translation is CATTSSGDNEQFF.

The chain has TRBV11-3 and TRBJ1-2; no clear D. The CDR3 runs to 13 residues. CDR1 and CDR2 (germline): SGHNT, YENEEA. V was pared by 1 base and J by 8 bases, with 11 bases between. The CDR3 DNA reads as TGTGCCAGCAGCTTAGCAGTGGGTATCGGCTACACCTTC. Amino acid sequence: CASSLAVGIGYTF.

This chain connects TRBV2 to TRBJ2-2; 12 positions agree with TRBD2. Germline V gene data show CDR1 as SNHLY and CDR2 as FYNNEI. The CDR3 is 17 amino acids. The V segment lost 7 bases and the J segment 0 bases; nucleotides outside the gene matches: 6. CDR3 region: CASKFGLAGPNTGELFF. In nucleotides, the CDR3 is TGTGCCAGCAAATTTGGACTAGCGGGACCGAACACCGGGGAGCTGTTTTTT.

The V and J genes are TRBV30 and TRBJ1-1; maybe TRBD1 (5 bases). The CDR3 is 14 amino acids. V was trimmed by 5 bases and J by 1 base, leaving 14 bases between them. CDR1 is GTSNPN, CDR2 SVGIG, per germline (reference sequence). The CDR3 here is CAWYPGRQNTEAFF. CDR3 sequence (DNA): TGTGCCTGGTATCCGGGACGGCAGAACACTGAAGCTTTCTTT.

This rearrangement joins TRBV29-1 to TRBJ1-4; 12 nucleotides align to TRBD1. Germline CDR1 and CDR2: SQVTM and ANQGSEA. V was clipped by 6 bases and J by 8 bases; unmatched bases: 7. CDR3 length: 14 residues. The CDR3 protein is CSVRDRGRGEKLFF. CDR3 DNA sequence: TGCAGCGTGCGGGACAGGGGGCGAGGCGAAAAACTGTTTTTT.

The V and J genes are TRBV6-6 and TRBJ1-5; 9 nucleotides line up with TRBD1. CDR3 size: 14 residues. V lost 7 bases to trimming and J lost 6 bases; unmatched junction nucleotides: 7. Germline V gene data show CDR1 as MNHNY and CDR2 as SVGAGI (reference sequence). The CDR3 DNA follows: TGTGCCAGCACTCGACAGGGGGACGGTCAGCCCCAGCATTTT. The encoded protein is CASTRQGDGQPQHF.